This TCR beta chain was identified during a study of tumor and adjacent non-tumor tissue in lung cancer. Overall study context: Histology: around 13 adenocarcinoma, a couple of squamous cell carcinoma, 1 small cell lung cancer. General study results and limits: Tumor repertoires had a smaller top 100 clone share than normal lung.

RNA was extracted from bulk tissue without any cell sorting. Distant lung tissue was collected more than 3 cm away from the tumor edge. A modified ARM-PCR protocol with three rounds of nested PCR amplified TCRbeta. TCRdb called the multiplex PCR reads again in MiXCR, with one record for every CDR3 protein. Found here are 60,000 to 65,000 distinct CDR3 sequences, around 64% of them singletons; the top ten hold around 29%. Germline CDR1 is SGHAT and CDR2 is FQNNGV. CDR3 length equals 14 residues. Remarks on this clonotype: Its cognate antigen is unknown. One end of the junction varies from germline; a read error may be responsible.

The material sequenced was distant non-tumor lung tissue. The gene calls are TRBV11-2 and TRBJ1-1, with D maybe TRBD1 (6 bases). This receptor was obtained from a man between 65 and 85 years old with non-small cell lung cancer. The chain's CDR3 is CVSIKSQGGTEAFF. Written as DNA, the CDR3 is TGTGTCAGCATCAAGAGCCAAGGGGGGACTGAAGCTTTCTTT. Filled out from reference TRBV11-2 and TRBJ1-1, the complete variable domain reads EAGVAQSPRYKIIEKRQSVAFWCNPISGHATLYWYQQILGQGPKLLIQFQNNGVVDDSQLPKDRFSAERLKGVDSTLKIQPAKLEDSAVYLCVSIKSQGGTEAFFGQGTRLTVV.